The entry that follows covers one T cell receptor beta chain sequence. No antigen is known for it. Generated by immunoSEQ multiplex PCR, the TCRdb table keeps only in-frame clones and is missing some. Of approximately 200,000 clones in the sample, just over 85% were seen once. This sample is part of a study of T cell responses to AZD1222 COVID-19 vaccine. Study-wide results and limits: Just six or seven AZD1222 recipients tested seropositive at baseline.

The CDR3 extends over 15 amino acids. From germline, CDR1 is WSHSY and CDR2 SAAADI. V gave up 7 bases and J gave up 2 bases, with 18 bases separating them. Sequencing was performed on peripheral blood, taken on day 0 of AZD1222 vaccination. This TCR was recovered from an adult in good health. The V and J genes are TRBV10-2 and TRBJ2-7, with TRBD2 as a possible D gene (7 bases). The CDR3 nucleotides are TGCGCCAGCACTGGGAGTGGGCGGGGGCCCTACGAGCAGTACTTC. Translated, it gives CASTGSGRGPYEQYF.